One and the same sample provided the 28 T cell receptor beta chains below, sequenced in a study of OX40 agonist ivuxolimab in advanced cancers. Library creation used the immunoSEQ multiplex PCR assay. The clones in this table, taken by TCRdb from immuneACCESS, are in-frame only. Not every clone is retained; where verified, under half of the shortfall comes from an unresolved V gene, and the cause of the rest is unknown. This sample lists 75,000 to 90,000 clones; 80% to 90% were detected once. The biggest ten clones account for roughly 10% of the sample. Sequencing was performed on CD4+ or CD8+ T cells sorted from blood, taken in a trial of the OX40 agonist ivuxolimab. These TCRs come from an adult with an advanced solid tumor such as melanoma, head and neck, liver or kidney cancer.

The chain links TRBV15 to TRBJ1-2, with D possibly TRBD1 on 6 matching bases. Deletions cut 0 bases from V and 8 bases from J, with 10 bases between. The CDR3 runs to 13 residues. The germline V gene encodes CDR1 LNHNV and CDR2 YYDKDF (reference sequence). Written as DNA, the CDR3 is TGTGCCACCAGCAGAGATTCCGGGGGCGGCTACACCTTC. Residues: CATSRDSGGGYTF.

The rearrangement links TRBV28 to TRBJ2-6; D call uncertain. The CDR3 length is 17 residues. Germline CDR1 is MDHEN and CDR2 is SYDVKM. The V and J ends lost 5 bases and 0 bases respectively, with 14 bases between them. CDR3 in amino acids: CASSLADASSGANVLTF. CDR3 bases: TGTGCCAGCAGTCTTGCGGACGCAAGCTCTGGGGCCAACGTCCTGACTTTC.

The chain employs TRBV5-1 and TRBJ1-4, with a tentative D call TRBD1 (5 bases). Germline CDR1 SGHRS, CDR2 YFSETQ. The CDR3 sequence is 13 residues long. The V and J ends lost 7 bases and 1 base respectively, with 8 bases between them. The CDR3 coding sequence is TGCGCCAGCCGGAGGGGAACTAATGAAAAACTGTTTTTT. Protein product: CASRRGTNEKLFF.

The chain couples TRBV25-1 to TRBJ1-2; 7 nucleotides agree with TRBD1. Per germline, CDR1 MGHDK and CDR2 SYGVNS. The trim removed 3 bases at V and 0 bases at J, leaving 4 bases unmatched. There are 15 residues in the CDR3. The CDR3 DNA sequence: TGTGCCAGCAGTGATTACAGGGGATCTAACTATGGCTACACCTTC. It is translated as CASSDYRGSNYGYTF.

This chain links TRBV27 with TRBJ1-1; 8 bases line up with TRBD1. CDR1 and CDR2 (germline): MNHEY, SMNVEV (reference sequence). The CDR3 length is 14 residues. V gave up 6 bases and J gave up 4 bases; unmatched junction bases: 7. CDR3 coding DNA: TGTGCCAGCAGATCTCGGACAGGGACCACTGAAGCTTTCTTT. Its translation is CASRSRTGTTEAFF.

The chain combines TRBV29-1 with TRBJ2-5; no clear D gene. This CDR3 has 12 amino acids. V was trimmed by 7 bases and J by 2 bases, leaving 11 bases between them. CDR1 SQVTM and CDR2 ANQGSEA come from the germline V gene. The CDR3 nucleotides are TGCAGCGCCGCGGCCGTACAAGAGACCCAGTACTTC. Residues: CSAAAVQETQYF.

This clone showed up just once. The chain employs TRBV10-3 and TRBJ1-5, with D maybe TRBD1 (6 bases). V shed 0 bases and J shed 4 bases, with 10 bases lying between them. CDR1 is ENHRY, CDR2 SYGVKD, per germline. The CDR3 runs 15 residues. The DNA for the CDR3 is TGTGCCATCAGTGAGTCTCAGGGGTTAAATCAGCCCCAGCATTTT. Translated: CAISESQGLNQPQHF.

V usage is TRBV4-1 and J usage is TRBJ2-2; unclear D gene. V gave up 0 bases and J gave up 1 base, with 6 bases separating them. Germline V gene sequence: CDR1 MGHRA, CDR2 YSYEKL. The CDR3 is 15 residues long. The DNA of the CDR3 is TGCGCCAGCAGCCAAGAGGTACAGAACACCGGGGAGCTGTTTTTT. This translates into CASSQEVQNTGELFF.

In its sample, this clone was seen a few times. The chain combines TRBV7-9 with TRBJ1-2, with D uncertain. The germline V gene has CDR1 SEHNR and CDR2 FQNEAQ (reference sequence). The CDR3 has 11 amino acids. Trimming stripped 6 bases from V and 7 bases from J, with 9 bases between. CDR3 region: CASSYSLGYTF. DNA of the CDR3: TGTGCCAGCAGTTATAGCCTTGGCTACACCTTC.

The gene calls are TRBV10-3 and TRBJ2-5; TRBD2 agrees at 12 bases. Germline assignment: CDR1 ENHRY and CDR2 SYGVKD. CDR3 size: 14 residues. The V and J ends lost 4 bases and 5 bases, in that order; junction bases with no gene match: 2. The CDR3 reads CAISVTSGGETQYF. The DNA for the CDR3 is TGTGCCATCAGTGTCACTAGCGGGGGGGAGACCCAGTACTTC.

The CDR3 DNA follows: TGTGCCAGCAGTTACGGGGGGTCCCTCGACGAGCAGTACTTC. Encoded protein: CASSYGGSLDEQYF. The genes are TRBV6-5 and TRBJ2-7, with TRBD2 as a possible D gene (6 bases). Germline assignment: CDR1 MNHEY and CDR2 SVGAGI. CDR3 length: 14 amino acids. Trimming stripped 2 bases from V and 5 bases from J, with 13 bases between.

V usage is TRBV10-3 and J usage is TRBJ1-1; maybe TRBD1 (5 bases). CDR3 length: 13 amino acids. V was clipped by 3 bases and J by 5 bases, with 10 bases between them. Germline loops: CDR1 ENHRY, CDR2 SYGVKD. The CDR3 sequence is CAISDGPGTEAFF. CDR3 nucleotides: TGTGCCATCAGTGACGGGCCAGGGACTGAAGCTTTCTTT.

The chain combines TRBV18 with TRBJ1-1; TRBD1 is a possible D gene (5 bases). Per germline, CDR1 KGHSH and CDR2 LQKENI. The V and J ends lost 2 bases and 0 bases respectively, with 10 bases between them. The CDR3 consists of 15 residues. As DNA, the CDR3 is TGTGCCAGCTCACCAACGACAGCATTGAACACTGAAGCTTTCTTT. It encodes CASSPTTALNTEAFF.

This chain uses TRBV5-1 with TRBJ1-5; D not certain. The CDR3 has 15 residues. The V gene's germline CDR1 is SGHRS and CDR2 YFSETQ. V lost 0 bases and J lost 6, with 13 bases in between. This CDR3 reads CASSLAGQTGQPQHF. Written as DNA, the CDR3 is TGCGCCAGCAGCTTGGCCGGGCAAACGGGTCAGCCCCAGCATTTT.

The chain combines TRBV5-1 with TRBJ1-1; 9 bases are a match to TRBD1. This CDR3 is 14 amino acids long. Germline V gene sequence: CDR1 SGHRS, CDR2 YFSETQ. V trimming: 4 bases; J trimming: 5 bases; junction bases outside the gene matches: 6. DNA for the CDR3: TGCGCCAGCAGCCCCCTGGGACAGGGAACTGAAGCTTTCTTT. Translated: CASSPLGQGTEAFF.

J is TRBJ2-5 and V is TRBV6-5; D remains unclear. Germline CDR1 is MNHEY and CDR2 is SVGAGI. The CDR3 sequence is 13 residues long. The V and J ends lost 5 bases and 2 bases respectively, with 9 bases between them. CDR3 loop: CASSRLAQETQYF. The DNA for the CDR3 is TGTGCCAGCAGTCGACTGGCTCAAGAGACCCAGTACTTC.

The V and J genes are TRBV4-1 and TRBJ1-1; TRBD1 might be the D (6 bases). The CDR3 sequence is 16 residues long. Germline V gene sequence: CDR1 MGHRA, CDR2 YSYEKL. Between the trimmed V and J ends, which lost 3 bases and 4 bases, there was a span of 18 bases. CDR3 loop: CASSQRGGRGITEAFF. CDR3 coding DNA: TGCGCCAGCAGCCAGAGGGGAGGGAGGGGGATCACTGAAGCTTTCTTT.

This clone came up once. V usage is TRBV6-1 and J usage is TRBJ1-2; perhaps TRBD1 as D (5 bases). Between the trimmed V and J ends, which lost 6 bases and 4 bases, there was a span of 15 bases. The CDR3 is 14 amino acids. Germline CDR1 MNHNS, CDR2 SASEGT. The CDR3: CASRGESQVYGYTF. The CDR3 coding sequence is TGTGCCAGCAGGGGGGAGAGCCAGGTCTATGGCTACACCTTC.

This clone was seen a single time. The J gene is TRBJ1-2, the V gene TRBV7-9, with 7 bases aligning to TRBD1. Germline CDR1 and CDR2: SEHNR and FQNEAQ (reference sequence). The CDR3 length is 15 residues. V gave up 5 bases and J gave up 8 bases; unmatched junction bases: 14. The CDR3, as DNA: TGTGCCAGCAGCCTCGAGACAGGGTCCCCGCGAGGCTACACCTTC. This codes for CASSLETGSPRGYTF.

The gene calls are TRBV5-4 and TRBJ2-1; 12 nucleotides agree with TRBD2. V lost 3 bases to trimming and J lost 10 bases; unmatched junction nucleotides: 17. CDR3 size: 18 residues. Germline V gene data show CDR1 as SGHNT and CDR2 as YYREEE (reference sequence). CDR3 nucleotide sequence: TGTGCCAGCAGCTCAGGAGGACTAGCGGGGTCCGATATACGGGAGCAGTTCTTC. It codes for CASSSGGLAGSDIREQFF.

V usage is TRBV18 and J usage is TRBJ1-3, with D perhaps TRBD1 (5 bases). CDR1 is KGHSH, CDR2 LQKENI, per germline. This CDR3 region has 18 residues. Trimming cost V 2 bases and J 0 bases, with 17 bases left between them. CDR3 DNA sequence: TGTGCCAGCTCACCATTGGGGGGGTACCAAAGCTCTGGAAACACCATATATTTT. It specifies CASSPLGGYQSSGNTIYF. Looking up the rest from reference TRBV18 and TRBJ1-3 gives the full variable domain: NAGVMQNPRHLVRRRGQEARLRCSPMKGHSHVYWYRQLPEEGLKFMVYLQKENIIDESGMPKERFSAEFPKEGPSILRIQQVVRGDSAAYFCASSPLGGYQSSGNTIYFGEGSWLTVV.

The V call is TRBV9, the J call TRBJ2-5; D possibly uses TRBD1 or TRBD2 (5 bases each). The J call could be wrong; TRBJ2-7 is a better fit for the DNA end. The germline V gene encodes CDR1 SGDLS and CDR2 YYNGEE. This CDR3 contains 14 residues. CDR3 nucleotide sequence: TGTGCCAGCAGCGTCGACTACTCAGGGTACGAGCAGTACTTC. Translating it yields CASSVDYSGYEQYF.

The gene calls are TRBV6-5 and TRBJ2-1; D may match TRBD1 or TRBD2 (5 bases each). V was pared by 8 bases and J by 3 bases, with 17 bases between. CDR1 MNHEY and CDR2 SVGAGI come from the germline V gene. The CDR3 has 15 amino acids. CDR3 region: CASFSTRGDYNEQFF. DNA for the CDR3: TGTGCCAGCTTCTCTACGAGAGGGGACTACAATGAGCAGTTCTTC.

V and J are TRBV4-1 and TRBJ2-3; the D gene is possibly TRBD1 (5 bases). The CDR3 spans 13 residues. CDR1 is MGHRA and CDR2 is YSYEKL in the germline V gene. V dropped 4 bases and J dropped 7 bases, with 12 bases sitting between them. DNA of the CDR3: TGCGCCAGCAGCCCCGGGCAGGGTCATACGCAGTATTTT. As protein: CASSPGQGHTQYF.

This chain links TRBV6-1 with TRBJ1-2, with TRBD1 matching over 7 bases. V gave up 5 bases and J gave up 0 bases; unmatched junction bases: 6. Germline V lookup: CDR1 MNHNS, CDR2 SASEGT. This CDR3 is built from 15 residues. CDR3: CASSLDRLANYGYTF. CDR3 bases: TGTGCCAGCAGTTTGGACAGGTTAGCTAACTATGGCTACACCTTC.

The rearrangement joins TRBV25-1 to TRBJ2-1, with D uncertain. Per germline, CDR1 MGHDK and CDR2 SYGVNS. The CDR3 spans 13 residues. The germline V and J ends were trimmed by 2 bases and 9 bases, with 11 bases remaining between them. CDR3 sequence: CASSELGSSEQFF. CDR3 in DNA: TGTGCCAGCAGTGAACTCGGCAGCAGTGAGCAGTTCTTC.

The chain recombines TRBV6-5 with TRBJ2-1; possible D gene TRBD2, 6 bases. The V gene's germline CDR1 is MNHEY and CDR2 SVGAGI. The CDR3 is made up of 11 amino acids. The V gene lost 6 bases and the J gene lost 8 bases, with 8 bases spanning the gap. The CDR3 spells CASRLADEQFF. CDR3 bases: TGTGCCAGCAGACTAGCAGATGAGCAGTTCTTC.

The rearrangement joins TRBV10-2 to TRBJ1-2; D is undetermined. CDR1 is WSHSY, CDR2 SAAADI, per germline. The CDR3 covers 13 residues. The V end was cut by 6 bases, the J end by 4 bases, with 12 bases between. The CDR3 region is CASRPGPPYGYTF. The CDR3 DNA follows: TGCGCCAGCAGGCCCGGACCACCCTATGGCTACACCTTC.